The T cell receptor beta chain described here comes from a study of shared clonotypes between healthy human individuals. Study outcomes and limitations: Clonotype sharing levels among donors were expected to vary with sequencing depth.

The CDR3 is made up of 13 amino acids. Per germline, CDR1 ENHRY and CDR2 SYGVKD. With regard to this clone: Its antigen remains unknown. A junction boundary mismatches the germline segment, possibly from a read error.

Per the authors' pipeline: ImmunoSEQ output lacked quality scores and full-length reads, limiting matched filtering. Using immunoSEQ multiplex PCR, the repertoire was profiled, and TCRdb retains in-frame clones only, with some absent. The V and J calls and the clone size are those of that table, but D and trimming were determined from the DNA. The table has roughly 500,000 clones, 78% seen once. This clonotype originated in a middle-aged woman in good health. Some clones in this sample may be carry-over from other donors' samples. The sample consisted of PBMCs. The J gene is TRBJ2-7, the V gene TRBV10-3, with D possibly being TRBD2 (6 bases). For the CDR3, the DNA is TGTGCCATCAGTGACACGGGGGTGTACGGGCAGTACTTC. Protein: CAISDTGVYGQYF.